The T cell receptor (beta chain) under discussion was sequenced for a study of T cells in Graves' hyperthyroidism and ophthalmopathy. Whole-study findings and limits: Before onset, by a median of around 6.1 months, the model predicted ophthalmopathy.

The CDR3 runs to 15 residues. The germline CDR1 and CDR2 sequences are SEHNR and FQNEAQ (reference sequence). V gave up 7 bases and J gave up 4 bases; unmatched junction bases: 11. Remarks on this clonotype: Its antigen is undetermined.

Disease duration under 2 months; hyperthyroidism patients were aged 18 to 65. Thyroid ultrasound and orbital computed tomography, with clinical symptoms and serum thyroxine and TRAb, informed diagnoses. PBMCs were sourced from less than 12 ml fresh peripheral blood. It was RNA transcripts that yielded the amplified TCR beta CDR3 regions. RT-PCR in the first round (using the HTBI primer set) targeted the TCR CDR3. TCRdb itself ran the multiplex PCR reads through MiXCR, one entry per CDR3 protein. The table has hundreds of thousands of distinct CDR3 sequences, roughly a third seen once. Sequenced material: blood. This chain uses TRBV7-9 with TRBJ1-2; 8 bases are shared with TRBD1. The origin of this receptor is a woman aged 40 to 50 with Graves' hyperthyroidism. The CDR3 loop is CASNPRTGWGYGYTF. In DNA form, the CDR3 reads TGTGCCAGCAACCCTCGGACAGGGTGGGGCTATGGCTACACCTTC.